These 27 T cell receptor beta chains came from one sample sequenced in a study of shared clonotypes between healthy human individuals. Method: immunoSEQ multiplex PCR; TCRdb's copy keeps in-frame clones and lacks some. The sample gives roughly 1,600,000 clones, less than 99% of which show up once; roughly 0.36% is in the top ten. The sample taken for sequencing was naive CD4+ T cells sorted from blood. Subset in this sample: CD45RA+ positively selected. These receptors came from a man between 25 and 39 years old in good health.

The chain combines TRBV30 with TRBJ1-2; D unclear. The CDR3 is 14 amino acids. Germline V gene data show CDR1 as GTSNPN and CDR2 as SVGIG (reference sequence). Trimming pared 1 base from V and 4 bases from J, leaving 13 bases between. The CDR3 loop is CAWSGAGRIYGYTF. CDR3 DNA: TGTGCCTGGAGTGGGGCCGGACGGATCTATGGCTACACCTTC.

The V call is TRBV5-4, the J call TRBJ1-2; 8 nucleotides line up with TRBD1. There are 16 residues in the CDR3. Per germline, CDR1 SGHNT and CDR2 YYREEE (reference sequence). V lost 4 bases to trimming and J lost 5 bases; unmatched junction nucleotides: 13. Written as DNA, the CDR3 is TGTGCCAGCAGCAACTGGGGGGGACAGGACCTTTATGGCTACACCTTC. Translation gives CASSNWGGQDLYGYTF.

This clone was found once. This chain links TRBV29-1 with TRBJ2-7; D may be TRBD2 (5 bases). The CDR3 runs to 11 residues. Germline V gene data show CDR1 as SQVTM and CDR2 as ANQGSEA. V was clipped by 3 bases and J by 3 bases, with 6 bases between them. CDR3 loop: CSVEEVYEQYF. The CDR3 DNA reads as TGCAGCGTTGAGGAGGTCTACGAGCAGTACTTC.

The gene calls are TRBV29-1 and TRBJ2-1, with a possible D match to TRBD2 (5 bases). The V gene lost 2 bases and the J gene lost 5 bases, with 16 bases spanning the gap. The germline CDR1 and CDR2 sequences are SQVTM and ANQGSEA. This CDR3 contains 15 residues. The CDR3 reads CSVEKGEAWDNEQFF. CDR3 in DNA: TGCAGCGTTGAAAAGGGAGAAGCATGGGACAATGAGCAGTTCTTC.

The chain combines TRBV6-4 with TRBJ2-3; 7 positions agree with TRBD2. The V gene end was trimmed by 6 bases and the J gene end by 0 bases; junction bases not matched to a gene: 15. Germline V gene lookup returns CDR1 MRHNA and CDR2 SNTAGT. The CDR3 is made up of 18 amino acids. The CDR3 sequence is CASSKSGTITTSTDTQYF. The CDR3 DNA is TGTGCCAGCAGCAAAAGCGGGACTATAACCACTAGCACAGATACGCAGTATTTT.

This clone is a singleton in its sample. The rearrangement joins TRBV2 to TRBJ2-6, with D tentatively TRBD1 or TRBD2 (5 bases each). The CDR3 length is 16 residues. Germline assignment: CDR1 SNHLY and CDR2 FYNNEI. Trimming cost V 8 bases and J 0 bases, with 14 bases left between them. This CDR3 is CASDRGRSSGANVLTF. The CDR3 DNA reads TGTGCCAGCGACCGGGGACGGTCCTCTGGGGCCAACGTCCTGACTTTC.

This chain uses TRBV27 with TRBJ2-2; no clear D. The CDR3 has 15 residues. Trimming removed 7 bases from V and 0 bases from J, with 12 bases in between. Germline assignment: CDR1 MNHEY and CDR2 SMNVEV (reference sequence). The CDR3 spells CASKRVGANTGELFF. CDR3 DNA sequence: TGTGCCAGCAAACGCGTTGGAGCGAACACCGGGGAGCTGTTTTTT.

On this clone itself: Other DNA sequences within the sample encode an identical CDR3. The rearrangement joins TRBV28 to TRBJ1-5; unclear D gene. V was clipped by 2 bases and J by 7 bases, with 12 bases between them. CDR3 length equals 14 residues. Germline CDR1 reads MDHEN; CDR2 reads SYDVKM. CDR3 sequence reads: CASSLGQVGQPQHF. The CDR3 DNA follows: TGTGCCAGCAGTTTAGGGCAGGTCGGGCAGCCCCAGCATTTT.

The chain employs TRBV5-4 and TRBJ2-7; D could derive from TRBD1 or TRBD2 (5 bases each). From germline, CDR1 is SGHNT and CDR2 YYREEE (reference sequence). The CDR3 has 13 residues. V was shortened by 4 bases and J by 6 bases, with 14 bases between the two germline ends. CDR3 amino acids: CASSPYGAREQYF. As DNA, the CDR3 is TGTGCCAGCAGCCCGTACGGGGCCCGCGAGCAGTACTTC.

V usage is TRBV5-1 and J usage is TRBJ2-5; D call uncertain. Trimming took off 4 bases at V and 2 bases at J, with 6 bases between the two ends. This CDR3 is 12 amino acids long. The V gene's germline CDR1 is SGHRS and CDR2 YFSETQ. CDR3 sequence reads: CASSNLQETQYF. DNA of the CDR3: TGCGCCAGCAGCAACCTTCAAGAGACCCAGTACTTC.

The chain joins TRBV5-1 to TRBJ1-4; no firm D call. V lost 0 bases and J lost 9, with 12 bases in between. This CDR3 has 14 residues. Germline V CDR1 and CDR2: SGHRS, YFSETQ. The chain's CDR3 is CASSLGHGRQKLFF. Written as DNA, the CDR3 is TGCGCCAGCAGCTTGGGACATGGGCGGCAAAAACTGTTTTTT.

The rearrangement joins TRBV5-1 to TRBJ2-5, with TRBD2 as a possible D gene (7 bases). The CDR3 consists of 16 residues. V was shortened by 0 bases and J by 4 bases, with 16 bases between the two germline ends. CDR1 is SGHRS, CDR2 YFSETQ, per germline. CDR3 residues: CASSLGRARGPETQYF. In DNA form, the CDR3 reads TGCGCCAGCAGCTTGGGAAGGGCGCGGGGGCCAGAGACCCAGTACTTC.

The CDR3 nucleotides are TGTGCCAGCAGTTACCAGCCTCGACTCCCCTACGAGCAGTACTTC. It specifies CASSYQPRLPYEQYF. The J gene is TRBJ2-7, the V gene TRBV6-5; D call uncertain. This CDR3 is 15 amino acids long. Trimming removed 2 bases from V and 2 bases from J, with 13 bases in between. The germline CDR1 and CDR2 sequences are MNHEY and SVGAGI.

The CDR3 loop reads CASSLDQGTTYEQYF. The CDR3 bases are TGCGCCAGCAGCTTGGACCAGGGCACCACCTACGAGCAGTACTTC. The chain recombines TRBV5-1 with TRBJ2-7, with D perhaps matching TRBD1 (5 bases). Germline V gene data show CDR1 as SGHRS and CDR2 as YFSETQ. The CDR3 has 15 amino acids. V was trimmed by 0 bases and J by 2 bases, leaving 12 bases between them.

CDR3 DNA: TGTGCCAGCAGTCCGAAAAGGATCTCCTACAATGAGCAGTTCTTC. It codes for CASSPKRISYNEQFF. V usage is TRBV27 and J usage is TRBJ2-1; D is uncertain. Trimming removed 5 bases from V and 0 bases from J, with 11 bases in between. This CDR3 contains 15 residues. Germline lookup yields CDR1 MNHEY and CDR2 SMNVEV (reference sequence).

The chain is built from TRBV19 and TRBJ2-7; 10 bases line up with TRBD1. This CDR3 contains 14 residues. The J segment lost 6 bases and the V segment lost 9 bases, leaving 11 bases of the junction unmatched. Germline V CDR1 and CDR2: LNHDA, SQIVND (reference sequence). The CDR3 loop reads CARWIDRGRSEQYF. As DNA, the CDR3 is TGTGCCAGGTGGATCGACAGGGGGCGCAGCGAGCAGTACTTC.

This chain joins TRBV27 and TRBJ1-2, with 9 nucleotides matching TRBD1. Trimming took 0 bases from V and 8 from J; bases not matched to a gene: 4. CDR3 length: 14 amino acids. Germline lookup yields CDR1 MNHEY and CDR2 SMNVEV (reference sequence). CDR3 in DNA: TGTGCCAGCAGTTTATCGGGGACAGGGTACGGCTACACCTTC. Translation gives CASSLSGTGYGYTF.

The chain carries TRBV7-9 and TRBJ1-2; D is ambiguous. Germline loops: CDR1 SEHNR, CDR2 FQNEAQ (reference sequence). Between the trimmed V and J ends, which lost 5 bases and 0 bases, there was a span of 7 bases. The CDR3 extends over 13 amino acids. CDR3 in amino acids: CASSPVANYGYTF. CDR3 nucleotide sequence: TGTGCCAGCAGCCCAGTGGCTAACTATGGCTACACCTTC.

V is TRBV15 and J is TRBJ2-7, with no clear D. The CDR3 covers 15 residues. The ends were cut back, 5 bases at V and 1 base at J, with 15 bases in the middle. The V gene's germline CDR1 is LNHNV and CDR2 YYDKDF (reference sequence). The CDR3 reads CATSYLLGGSYEQYF. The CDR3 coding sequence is TGTGCCACCAGCTACCTCCTTGGTGGGTCCTACGAGCAGTACTTC. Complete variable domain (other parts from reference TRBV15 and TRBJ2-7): DAMVIQNPRYQVTQFGKPVTLSCSQTLNHNVMYWYQQKSSQAPKLLFHYYDKDFNNEADTPDNFQSRRPNTSFCFLDIRSPGLGDTAMYLCATSYLLGGSYEQYFGPGTRLTVT.

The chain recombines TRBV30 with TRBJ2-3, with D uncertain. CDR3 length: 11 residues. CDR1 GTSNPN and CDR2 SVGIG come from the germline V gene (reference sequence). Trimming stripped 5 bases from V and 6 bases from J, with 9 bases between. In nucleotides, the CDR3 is TGTGCCTGGGGCAGGCTGGATACGCAGTATTTT. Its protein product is CAWGRLDTQYF. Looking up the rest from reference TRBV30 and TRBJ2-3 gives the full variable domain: SQTIHQWPATLVQPVGSPLSLECTVEGTSNPNLYWYRQAAGRGLQLLFYSVGIGQISSEVPQNLSASRPQDRQFILSSKKLLLSDSGFYLCAWGRLDTQYFGPGTRLTVL.

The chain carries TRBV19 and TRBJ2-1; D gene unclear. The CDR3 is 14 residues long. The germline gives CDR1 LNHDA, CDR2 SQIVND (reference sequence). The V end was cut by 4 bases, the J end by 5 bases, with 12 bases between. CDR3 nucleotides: TGTGCCAGTAGTACGTCCTTAATCCACAATGAGCAGTTCTTC. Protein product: CASSTSLIHNEQFF.

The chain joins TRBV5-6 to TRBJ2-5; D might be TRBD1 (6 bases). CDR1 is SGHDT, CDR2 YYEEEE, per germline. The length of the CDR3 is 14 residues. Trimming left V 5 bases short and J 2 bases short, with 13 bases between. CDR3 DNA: TGTGCCAGCAGGGGTGGACAGCCGCAAGAGACCCAGTACTTC. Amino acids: CASRGGQPQETQYF.

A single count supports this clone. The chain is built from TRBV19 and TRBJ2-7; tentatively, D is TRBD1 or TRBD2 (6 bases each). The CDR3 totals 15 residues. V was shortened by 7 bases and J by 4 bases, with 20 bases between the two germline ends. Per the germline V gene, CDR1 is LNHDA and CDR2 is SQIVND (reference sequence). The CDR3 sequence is CASNNLGGHRYEQYF. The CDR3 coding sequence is TGTGCCAGTAATAACCTGGGGGGACACCGATACGAGCAGTACTTC. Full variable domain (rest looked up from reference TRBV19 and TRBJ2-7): DGGITQSPKYLFRKEGQNVTLSCEQNLNHDAMYWYRQDPGQGLRLIYYSQIVNDFQKGDIAEGYSVSREKKESFPLTVTSAQKNPTAFYLCASNNLGGHRYEQYFGPGTRLTVT.

The CDR3 DNA reads as TGTGCCAGCAGCACACTATCCGGGACTAGCGGGAGAGCGCAGTTCTTC. Its translation: CASSTLSGTSGRAQFF. This rearrangement joins TRBV11-2 to TRBJ2-1; 14 nucleotides agree with TRBD2. The CDR3 is 16 residues long. Germline values: CDR1 SGHAT, CDR2 FQNNGV. The V segment lost 5 bases and the J segment 12 bases; nucleotides outside the gene matches: 12.

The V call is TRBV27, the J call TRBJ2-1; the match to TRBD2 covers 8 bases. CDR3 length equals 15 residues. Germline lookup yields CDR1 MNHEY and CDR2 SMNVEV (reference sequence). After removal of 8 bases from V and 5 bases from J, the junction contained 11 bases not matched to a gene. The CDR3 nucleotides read TGTGCCAGCGTCGGGGGGGTTGGGTTCAACAATGAGCAGTTCTTC. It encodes CASVGGVGFNNEQFF.

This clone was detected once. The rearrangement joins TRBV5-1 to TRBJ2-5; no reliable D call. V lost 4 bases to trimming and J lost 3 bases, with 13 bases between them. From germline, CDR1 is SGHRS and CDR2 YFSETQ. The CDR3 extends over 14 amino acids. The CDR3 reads CASSLRPAEETQYF. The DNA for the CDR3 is TGCGCCAGCAGCCTACGACCGGCGGAAGAGACCCAGTACTTC.

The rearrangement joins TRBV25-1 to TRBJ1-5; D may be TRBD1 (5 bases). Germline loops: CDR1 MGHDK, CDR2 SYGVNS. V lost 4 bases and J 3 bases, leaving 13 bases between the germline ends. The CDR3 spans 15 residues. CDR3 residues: CASSGSDRYNQPQHF. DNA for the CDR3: TGTGCCAGCAGTGGGAGCGACAGATACAATCAGCCCCAGCATTTT.